These 26 T cell receptor beta chains share one sample of origin, sequenced in a study of blood T cell repertoires in COVID-19. Repertoires were generated with immunoSEQ multiplex PCR, while TCRdb's copy carries only in-frame clones and drops some. The sample holds 150,000 to 200,000 clones, 86% seen once. What was sequenced was peripheral blood. These receptors were obtained from a woman aged 65 to 85 with acute or convalescent COVID-19.

CDR3 nucleotides: TGTGCCAGCAGCCAAGAGACAGGGCAAGAGACCCAGTACTTC. Its protein is CASSQETGQETQYF. This sequence joins TRBV3-1 (or the pseudogene TRBV3-2) and TRBJ2-5, with 7 bases fitting TRBD1. The length of the CDR3 is 14 residues. CDR1 is LGHDT and CDR2 is YNNKEL in the germline V gene (reference sequence). V was clipped by 0 bases and J by 2 bases; unmatched bases: 0.

A single count supports this clone. The chain recombines TRBV19 with TRBJ2-7; 10 bases line up with TRBD2. Germline V CDR1 and CDR2: LNHDA, SQIVND (reference sequence). CDR3 length equals 16 residues. V lost 5 bases and J lost 3; bases outside the gene matches: 10. This CDR3 reads CASSSGLAEAFYEQYF. In DNA, the CDR3 is TGTGCCAGTAGTTCAGGACTAGCGGAGGCCTTCTACGAGCAGTACTTC.

V gene TRBV7-2 combines with J gene TRBJ1-1; TRBD1 agrees at 9 bases. The CDR3 extends over 13 amino acids. Germline CDR1 reads SGHTA; CDR2 reads FQGNSA. V dropped 5 bases and J dropped 11; count of bases not matched to a gene: 9. The CDR3, as DNA: TGTGCCAGCAGCGACCGGGACAGGGTAACGGCTTTCTTT. Its protein product is CASSDRDRVTAFF. The full variable domain, completed using reference TRBV7-2 and TRBJ1-1, is GAGVSQSPSNKVTEKGKDVELRCDPISGHTALYWYRQSLGQGLEFLIYFQGNSAPDKSGLPSDRFSAERTGGSVSTLTIQRTQQEDSAVYLCASSDRDRVTAFFGQGTRLTVV.

A single count supports this clone. V is TRBV6-2 or TRBV6-3 and J is TRBJ2-2, with 16 nucleotides matching TRBD2. The CDR3 is made up of 19 amino acids. Germline V lookup: CDR1 MNHEY, CDR2 SVGEGT. The V and J ends lost 2 bases and 5 bases, in that order; junction bases with no gene match: 8. The CDR3 spells CASSYLGTSGRAQTGELFF. The CDR3 DNA reads as TGTGCCAGCAGTTACCTCGGGACTAGCGGGAGGGCACAGACCGGGGAGCTGTTTTTT.

This sequence joins TRBV7-2 and TRBJ1-2, with D unclear. V lost 5 bases and J lost 4, with 11 bases in between. CDR3 size: 13 residues. The V gene's germline CDR1 is SGHTA and CDR2 FQGNSA. The CDR3 DNA is TGTGCCAGCAGCGCACGACGGGTCTATGGCTACACCTTC. This sequence encodes CASSARRVYGYTF.

The chain combines TRBV7-9 with TRBJ2-5; TRBD2 is a possible D gene (6 bases). The germline V gene has CDR1 SEHNR and CDR2 FQNEAQ (reference sequence). V lost 2 bases and J lost 2, with 24 bases in between. This CDR3 comprises 19 residues. CDR3 DNA: TGTGCCAGCAGCTTATCAAGGATCTCCCGGAGGGGTTTACAAGAGACCCAGTACTTC. This codes for CASSLSRISRRGLQETQYF.

This sequence joins TRBV7-3 and TRBJ1-1, with 8 bases aligning to TRBD1. Germline V lookup: CDR1 SGHTA, CDR2 FQGTGA. This CDR3 contains 15 residues. V lost 5 bases, J lost 5 bases, and 10 bases stayed unmatched. The CDR3 protein is CASSPGQDRGTEAFF. The CDR3 DNA sequence: TGTGCCAGCAGCCCGGGACAGGACCGAGGGACTGAAGCTTTCTTT.

The sample holds a few counts of this clone. The rearrangement joins TRBV18 to TRBJ2-2; TRBD1 might be the D (5 bases). V was shortened by 3 bases and J by 6 bases, with 8 bases between the two germline ends. CDR1 KGHSH and CDR2 LQKENI come from the germline V gene. The CDR3 consists of 13 residues. The CDR3 region has the DNA TGTGCCAGCTCACCTAGGGGTTCCGGGGAGCTGTTTTTT. As protein: CASSPRGSGELFF.

J is TRBJ2-2 and V is TRBV9, with D perhaps TRBD2 (7 bases). The CDR3 totals 16 residues. CDR1 is SGDLS and CDR2 is YYNGEE in the germline V gene. The V and J ends lost 0 bases and 5 bases respectively, with 14 bases between them. The CDR3 DNA reads TGTGCCAGCAGCGTAGCGCGGGGGCTAGGTACCGGGGAGCTGTTTTTT. Translating gives CASSVARGLGTGELFF.

This chain links TRBV2 with TRBJ1-2; 8 bases line up with TRBD1. This CDR3 region has 15 residues. Trimming at V came to 4 bases and at J to 0 bases, leaving 4 bases not matched to a gene. The V gene's germline CDR1 is SNHLY and CDR2 FYNNEI. CDR3 residues: CASSAEGQANYGYTF. CDR3 DNA sequence: TGTGCCAGCAGTGCTGAGGGACAGGCTAACTATGGCTACACCTTC.

This clone was seen only once. The chain carries TRBV18 and TRBJ1-3; D gene uncertain. V lost 4 bases, J lost 3 bases, and 16 bases lay in between. This CDR3 comprises 16 residues. The germline V gene encodes CDR1 KGHSH and CDR2 LQKENI. The CDR3 coding sequence is TGTGCCAGCTCACAGAATACGGTGCTAAATGGAAACACCATATATTTT. This gives the protein CASSQNTVLNGNTIYF.

A few counts support this clone. This rearrangement joins TRBV3-1 (or the pseudogene TRBV3-2) to TRBJ1-2, with D unresolved. CDR3 length: 16 amino acids. V lost 1 base to trimming and J lost 4 bases, with 16 bases between them. Germline lookup yields CDR1 LGHDT and CDR2 YNNKEL (reference sequence). CDR3 amino acids: CASSQVPGSFAYGYTF. CDR3 nucleotides: TGTGCCAGCAGCCAAGTTCCTGGGAGCTTCGCCTATGGCTACACCTTC.

The count of this clone is one. The chain couples TRBV7-2 to TRBJ2-5, with D maybe TRBD1 (6 bases). Germline V gene sequence: CDR1 SGHTA, CDR2 FQGNSA. The CDR3 extends over 13 amino acids. The germline V and J ends were trimmed by 5 bases and 1 base, with 8 bases remaining between them. The CDR3 coding sequence is TGTGCCAGCAGCGACAGGATCCAAGAGACCCAGTACTTC. Translating gives CASSDRIQETQYF.

V usage is TRBV7-2 and J usage is TRBJ2-4; TRBD2 matches 14 bases. This CDR3 has 15 residues. The trim removed 4 bases at V and 11 bases at J, leaving 7 bases unmatched. CDR1 is SGHTA, CDR2 FQGNSA, per germline. The CDR3 protein is CASSSGGTSGSVQYF. The CDR3 DNA reads as TGTGCCAGCAGCTCAGGGGGGACTAGCGGGAGCGTTCAGTACTTC. The full variable domain, its missing parts supplied by reference TRBV7-2 and TRBJ2-4, is GAGVSQSPSNKVTEKGKDVELRCDPISGHTALYWYRQSLGQGLEFLIYFQGNSAPDKSGLPSDRFSAERTGGSVSTLTIQRTQQEDSAVYLCASSSGGTSGSVQYFGAGTRLSVL.

The chain joins TRBV21-1 to TRBJ2-5; the table gives TRBD2 as D, unverified against the DNA. TRBV21-1 is noted as a pseudogene. There are 16 residues in the CDR3. CDR3: CASSNSRSAGRETQYF. The CDR3 coding sequence is TGTGCCAGCAGCAATAGTCGGTCGGCGGGGAGGGAGACCCAGTACTTC.

This rearrangement joins TRBV5-6 to TRBJ1-6, with TRBD1 matching over 9 bases. The CDR3 loop spans 15 amino acids. CDR1 is SGHDT and CDR2 is YYEEEE in the germline V gene. The J segment lost 8 bases and the V segment lost 6 bases, leaving 9 bases of the junction unmatched. CDR3 residues: CASIGQGRNDSPLHF. As DNA, the CDR3 is TGTGCCAGCATCGGACAGGGGAGGAATGATTCACCCCTCCACTTT.

The chain links TRBV18 to TRBJ2-7; no firm D call. Germline-derived CDR1 and CDR2 are KGHSH and LQKENI. Trimming took 1 base from V and 2 from J, leaving 6 bases between them. The CDR3 is 13 amino acids. In DNA form, the CDR3 reads TGTGCCAGCTCACCACGGGCTACCTACGAGCAGTACTTC. This codes for CASSPRATYEQYF.

The chain has TRBV7-2 and TRBJ2-2; 9 bases match TRBD2. V was clipped by 3 bases and J by 7 bases; unmatched bases: 6. This CDR3 is built from 15 residues. Germline V gene data show CDR1 as SGHTA and CDR2 as FQGNSA. CDR3 sequence: CASSFSAGGIGELFF. CDR3 DNA sequence: TGTGCCAGCAGCTTCTCAGCGGGGGGAATCGGGGAGCTGTTTTTT.

The CDR3 DNA sequence: TGTGCCAGCAAGGTAGCGGGAGATCAGACCGGGGAGCTGTTTTTT. The encoded protein is CASKVAGDQTGELFF. This chain uses TRBV28 with TRBJ2-2, with 9 nucleotides matching TRBD2. This CDR3 is 15 amino acids long. From germline, CDR1 is MDHEN and CDR2 SYDVKM. V dropped 7 bases and J dropped 5; count of bases not matched to a gene: 8.

The J gene is TRBJ2-7, the V gene TRBV24-1; 7 bases match TRBD2. V was pared by 5 bases and J by 0 bases, with 6 bases of the junction left unmatched. Germline assignment: CDR1 KGHDR and CDR2 SFDVKD. This CDR3 has 15 amino acids. The CDR3 region is CATSVLAGNSYEQYF. For the CDR3, the DNA is TGTGCCACCAGTGTTTTAGCGGGTAACTCCTACGAGCAGTACTTC.

This chain links TRBV24-1 with TRBJ2-3, with D possibly TRBD2 on 6 matching bases. This CDR3 is built from 15 residues. Trimming cost V 6 bases and J 1 base, with 13 bases left between them. Germline CDR1 is KGHDR and CDR2 is SFDVKD. CDR3 residues: CATSIESGGTDTQYF. Written as DNA, the CDR3 is TGTGCCACCAGTATCGAATCGGGGGGCACAGATACGCAGTATTTT.

V and J are TRBV7-9 and TRBJ2-5; the match to TRBD1 covers 8 bases. From germline, CDR1 is SEHNR and CDR2 FQNEAQ (reference sequence). V lost 5 bases, J lost 5 bases, and 7 bases stayed unmatched. This CDR3 spans 14 amino acids. The CDR3: CASSVTGVGETQYF. The CDR3 DNA reads TGTGCCAGCAGCGTGACAGGGGTTGGGGAGACCCAGTACTTC.

The chain carries TRBV3-1 (or the pseudogene TRBV3-2) and TRBJ1-4, with TRBD1 as a possible D gene (5 bases). In germline, CDR1 is LGHDT, CDR2 YNNKEL (reference sequence). V was trimmed by 4 bases and J by 8 bases, leaving 20 bases between them. This CDR3 region has 16 residues. CDR3 residues: CASSRRGAGREEKLFF. The CDR3, as DNA: TGTGCCAGCAGCCGTCGGGGTGCAGGGAGGGAAGAAAAACTGTTTTTT.

The V and J genes are TRBV28 and TRBJ2-3, with D possibly TRBD1 on 5 matching bases. The V and J ends lost 6 bases and 10 bases respectively, with 20 bases between them. CDR3 length equals 14 residues. From germline, CDR1 is MDHEN and CDR2 SYDVKM. The CDR3 spells CASSPLDSHPAQYF. DNA for the CDR3: TGTGCCAGCAGCCCACTCGACAGCCACCCCGCGCAGTATTTT. Complete variable domain (other parts from reference TRBV28 and TRBJ2-3): DVKVTQSSRYLVKRTGEKVFLECVQDMDHENMFWYRQDPGLGLRLIYFSYDVKMKEKGDIPEGYSVSREKKERFSLILESASTNQTSMYLCASSPLDSHPAQYFGPGTRLTVL.

The chain uses TRBV6-6 and TRBJ1-1, with TRBD1 matching 7 bases. Germline lookup yields CDR1 MNHNY and CDR2 SVGAGI (reference sequence). Trimming removed 5 bases from V and 4 bases from J; junction bases left unmatched: 4. CDR3 length: 13 amino acids. The CDR3 DNA follows: TGTGCCAGCAGTAGGTCAGGGGGCACTGAAGCTTTCTTT. Amino acids: CASSRSGGTEAFF.

Points on this clone: A read error may produce the germline difference seen at one junction end. The rearrangement uses TRBV7-3 and TRBJ1-1; D gene uncertain. Looked up from germline, CDR1 is SGHTA and CDR2 is FQGTGA. The CDR3 covers 14 residues. CDR3 amino acids: CASSLTGGVTEAFF. In nucleotides, the CDR3 is TGTGCCAGCAGCCTAACGGGAGGTGTTACTGAAGCTTTCTTT.